Detailed here is one T cell receptor beta chain. What it binds is unknown. This specimen comes from a study of T cell responses to AZD1222 COVID-19 vaccine. Findings and limits, study-wide: The repertoires were collected only after the peak T cell response.

V lost 0 bases and J 5 bases, leaving 16 bases between the germline ends. The germline CDR1 and CDR2 sequences are SGHRS and YFSETQ. The CDR3 contains 16 residues. The protocol was immunoSEQ multiplex PCR, while the TCRdb copy is restricted to in-frame clones and leaves out a portion. Altogether fewer than 150,000 clones are present, approximately 93% being singletons, with the ten largest covering under 3.5%. The chain combines TRBV5-1 with TRBJ2-3, with a weak D call TRBD2 (6 bases). This TCR derives from an adult in good health. Sequencing was performed on peripheral blood, taken on day 0 of AZD1222 vaccination. The CDR3 DNA reads as TGCGCCAGCAGCTTGGGGTTCGGGAGTGGAGGAGATACGCAGTATTTT. This encodes CASSLGFGSGGDTQYF. Looking up the rest from reference TRBV5-1 and TRBJ2-3 gives the full variable domain: KAGVTQTPRYLIKTRGQQVTLSCSPISGHRSVSWYQQTPGQGLQFLFEYFSETQRNKGNFPGRFSGRQFSNSRSEMNVSTLELGDSALYLCASSLGFGSGGDTQYFGPGTRLTVL.